Described below is a single TCR beta chain sequence and its context. The sample comes from a study of blood T cell repertoires in COVID-19. Study at large: Sources were T cells, B-cell-depleted T cells, or PBMCs; the material itself was cDNA or gDNA.

Here immunoSEQ multiplex PCR was the method, and the copy in TCRdb shows in-frame clones only, minus some. Of 200,000 to 300,000 clones detected, 86% appear once; the ten largest clones hold over 7.5%. Germline V gives CDR1 SGHTA, CDR2 FQGTGA. The CDR3 totals 13 residues. With 5 bases removed from V and 6 bases from J, the gap between germline ends came to 10 bases. The receptor's source is a man aged 35 to 55 who had recovered from COVID-19. The sample was peripheral blood. The rearrangement links TRBV7-3 to TRBJ2-2, with a weak D call TRBD2 (6 bases). The CDR3 bases are TGTGCCAGCAGCCCGACTAGATCCGGGGAGCTGTTTTTT. It yields the protein CASSPTRSGELFF. The full variable domain, in which reference TRBV7-3 and TRBJ2-2 provide the parts outside the CDR3, is GAGVSQTPSNKVTEKGKYVELRCDPISGHTALYWYRQSLGQGPEFLIYFQGTGAADDSGLPNDRFFAVRPEGSVSTLKIQRTERGDSAVYLCASSPTRSGELFFGEGSRLTVL.